This T cell receptor (beta chain) came from a study of persistence of HIV-infected CD4 T cells. The stimulus was an HIV-1 Gag 15-mer peptide pool, about 1.1 ug/peptide/mL. Memory cells lacking CD40L and CD69 with high CD45RO were sorted. With regard to this clone: Its target is not known.

Sequencing used immunoSEQ version 4 in survey mode. TCRdb keeps only in-frame clones here, not all; method: immunoSEQ multiplex PCR. The sample lists about 40,000 clones; around 78% were seen once. CDR3 length: 18 amino acids. With V trimmed by 4 bases and J by 6 bases, 19 bases remained unmatched. In germline, CDR1 is SGDLS, CDR2 YYNGEE. Specimen: CD4+ T cells sorted from PBMCs after approximately 18-hour stimulation, collected from a patient who received antiretroviral therapy. This TCR came from an adult man with HIV who was CMV-seropositive. The chain recombines TRBV9 with TRBJ1-1, with 9 bases fitting TRBD1. The DNA of the CDR3 is TGTGCCAGCAGCTTCAAACCCGGGACAGGGAAGGCTAAGTCTGAAGCTTTCTTT. Residues: CASSFKPGTGKAKSEAFF.